This TCR beta chain was observed in a study of control samples from healthy donors and cancer patients. The data were produced by immunoSEQ multiplex PCR, yet TCRdb's version contains in-frame clones alone and is incomplete. The top ten hold 1.1% of the sample, which has some 110,000 clones, around 89% seen once. The CDR3 length is 18 residues. The V gene's germline CDR1 is LNHDA and CDR2 SQIVND (reference sequence). The V gene end was trimmed by 1 base and the J gene end by 1 base; junction bases not matched to a gene: 10. Material for sequencing was PBMCs. This receptor was obtained from a woman between 45 and 65 years old with colorectal cancer. The gene calls are TRBV19 and TRBJ1-5; 7 bases are a match to TRBD1. This chain's CDR3 is CASSIGGTVRTSNQPQHF. In DNA, the CDR3 is TGTGCCAGTAGTATAGGAGGGACAGTGAGGACCAGCAATCAGCCCCAGCATTTT.